The 32 T cell receptor beta chains below all came from one sample that was sequenced in a study of T cells in Graves' hyperthyroidism and ophthalmopathy. Amplification of TCR beta CDR3 regions was performed using RNA transcripts as template. HTBI primers were used for first-round RT-PCR of the TCR CDR3. TCRdb recomputed calls from the multiplex PCR reads with MiXCR, one row per CDR3 protein. The sample lists 500,000 to 650,000 distinct CDR3 sequences, about 14% occurring once. Material for sequencing was blood. The source is a woman between 50 and 59 years old with Graves' ophthalmopathy.

This clonotype appeared many times. This chain connects TRBV20-1 to TRBJ2-5; D remains unclear. CDR3 size: 15 residues. Germline CDR1 reads DFQATT; CDR2 reads SNEGSKA (reference sequence). The germline V and J ends were trimmed by 0 bases and 3 bases, with 14 bases remaining between them. The CDR3: CSARDYSRAEETQYF. The CDR3 DNA reads TGCAGTGCTAGAGATTATTCACGGGCGGAAGAGACCCAGTACTTC.

The chain uses TRBV27 and TRBJ2-1; D not resolved. Trimming cost V 3 bases and J 2 bases, with 5 bases left between them. This CDR3 has 13 amino acids. The V gene's germline CDR1 is MNHEY and CDR2 SMNVEV (reference sequence). DNA of the CDR3: TGTGCCAGCAGTTTCTCTCCCTACAATGAGCAGTTCTTC. Protein sequence: CASSFSPYNEQFF.

This clonotype was seen a few times. The chain joins TRBV27 to TRBJ2-6; 8 nucleotides align to TRBD2. Germline lookup yields CDR1 MNHEY and CDR2 SMNVEV (reference sequence). Trimming removed 6 bases from V and 0 bases from J; junction bases left unmatched: 10. CDR3 length equals 18 residues. CDR3 in amino acids: CASRDGGGRFSGANVLTF. CDR3 in DNA: TGTGCCAGCAGGGACGGGGGGGGGCGATTCTCTGGGGCCAACGTCCTGACTTTC.

Many counts were recorded for this clonotype. This chain connects TRBV7-3 to TRBJ2-5; D uncertain. V shed 1 base and J shed 5 bases, with 8 bases lying between them. The CDR3 covers 13 residues. Germline values: CDR1 SGHTA, CDR2 FQGTGA. The CDR3 sequence: CASSLIYSETQYF. The CDR3 DNA follows: TGTGCCAGCAGCTTAATTTATTCGGAGACCCAGTACTTC.

This clonotype was detected a few times. The rearrangement uses TRBV20-1 and TRBJ2-7, with a tentative D call TRBD1 (6 bases). CDR3 length: 13 amino acids. Germline V lookup: CDR1 DFQATT, CDR2 SNEGSKA (reference sequence). V dropped 2 bases and J dropped 0 bases, with 8 bases sitting between them. CDR3 in DNA: TGCAGTGCTAGAACAGGGTTCTCCTACGAGCAGTACTTC. This codes for CSARTGFSYEQYF.

This clonotype appeared many times. The rearrangement links TRBV7-3 to TRBJ2-1, with 10 bases lining up with TRBD1. Germline CDR1 is SGHTA and CDR2 is FQGTGA. V lost 5 bases and J lost 5; bases outside the gene matches: 12. This CDR3 has 17 residues. This chain's CDR3 is CASSTSGGTGANNEQFF. For the CDR3, the DNA is TGTGCCAGCAGCACAAGTGGGGGGACAGGGGCCAACAATGAGCAGTTCTTC.

The chain joins TRBV4-1 to TRBJ2-2, with D perhaps given as TRBD1 or TRBD2 (5 bases each). The CDR3 has 15 residues. Germline assignment: CDR1 MGHRA and CDR2 YSYEKL. The V end was cut by 6 bases, the J end by 7 bases, with 18 bases between. CDR3 sequence (DNA): TGCGCCAGCAGTAAGGGGCCACTAGTTCTCGGGGAGCTGTTTTTT. The encoded protein is CASSKGPLVLGELFF.

The chain recombines TRBV5-6 with TRBJ2-1; D gene ambiguous. Trimming shortened V by 1 base and J by 12 bases, and 17 bases separated the two germline ends. This CDR3 is built from 14 residues. Germline CDR1 SGHDT, CDR2 YYEEEE. The CDR3 region has the DNA TGTGCCAGCAGCTTGTTGGGCCCCCTCAGAGGGCAGTTCTTC. It translates to CASSLLGPLRGQFF.

This clonotype was observed many times. The chain combines TRBV12-3 or TRBV12-4 with TRBJ2-1, with 11 bases aligning to TRBD1. This CDR3 spans 15 amino acids. V dropped 5 bases and J dropped 9; count of bases not matched to a gene: 9. The CDR3 loop reads CASSPLGQGASEQFF. As DNA, the CDR3 is TGTGCCAGCAGTCCCCTCGGACAGGGGGCGAGTGAGCAGTTCTTC.

This clonotype was recorded at least ten times. The chain is built from TRBV6-2 or TRBV6-3 and TRBJ2-7; TRBD2 aligns across 9 bases. Germline lookup yields CDR1 MNHEY and CDR2 SVGEGT. CDR3 size: 15 residues. The V and J ends lost 4 bases and 2 bases, in that order; junction bases with no gene match: 6. CDR3 residues: CASSLVAGDAYEQYF. DNA of the CDR3: TGTGCCAGCAGTTTAGTAGCGGGAGATGCCTACGAGCAGTACTTC.

This clonotype was seen many times. The rearrangement uses TRBV20-1 and TRBJ2-7; D is perhaps TRBD2 (5 bases). V was trimmed by 3 bases and J by 6 bases, leaving 21 bases between them. CDR1 and CDR2 from the germline V gene are DFQATT and SNEGSKA (reference sequence). The CDR3 contains 15 residues. CDR3 in DNA: TGCAGTGCTAGGCCTCGTTTCGGCAACGCGGGCGAGCAGTACTTC. Amino acid sequence: CSARPRFGNAGEQYF.

CDR3 protein: CASTRLAPYEQYF. The CDR3 DNA reads as TGTGCCAGTACGAGACTAGCGCCCTACGAGCAGTACTTC. This chain links TRBV28 with TRBJ2-7; 8 bases match TRBD2. Losses at the gene ends were 9 bases for V and 2 bases for J; bases not matched to a gene: 6. Germline-derived CDR1 and CDR2 are MDHEN and SYDVKM. The length of the CDR3 is 13 residues.

This clonotype occurred many times. V is TRBV5-1 and J is TRBJ1-4; D might be TRBD1 (6 bases). V lost 0 bases and J lost 5, with 8 bases in between. The V gene's germline CDR1 is SGHRS and CDR2 YFSETQ. The CDR3 is made up of 14 amino acids. The CDR3 DNA follows: TGCGCCAGCAGCTTGGAGACAGGAAATGAAAAACTGTTTTTT. Its translation: CASSLETGNEKLFF. The full variable domain, rest sourced from reference TRBV5-1 and TRBJ1-4, is KAGVTQTPRYLIKTRGQQVTLSCSPISGHRSVSWYQQTPGQGLQFLFEYFSETQRNKGNFPGRFSGRQFSNSRSEMNVSTLELGDSALYLCASSLETGNEKLFFGSGTQLSVL.

This clonotype was detected many times. The V gene is TRBV7-9, the J gene TRBJ2-7; D tentatively reads TRBD1 or TRBD2 (6 bases each). Trimming cost V 0 bases and J 6 bases, with 15 bases left between them. The CDR3 covers 15 residues. The germline V gene encodes CDR1 SEHNR and CDR2 FQNEAQ (reference sequence). The DNA of the CDR3 is TGTGCCAGCAGCTTAGCGGGGGGCCAGCCCGGCGAGCAGTACTTC. It codes for CASSLAGGQPGEQYF. The full variable domain, with the rest looked up from reference TRBV7-9 and TRBJ2-7, is DTGVSQNPRHKITKRGQNVTFRCDPISEHNRLYWYRQTLGQGPEFLTYFQNEAQLEKSRLLSDRFSAERPKGSFSTLEIQRTEQGDSAMYLCASSLAGGQPGEQYFGPGTRLTVT.

This clonotype has only a few counts. The chain recombines TRBV11-2 with TRBJ2-7; the D is unclear. Looked up from germline, CDR1 is SGHAT and CDR2 is FQNNGV. There are 18 residues in the CDR3. The V and J ends lost 5 bases and 6 bases respectively, with 29 bases between them. CDR3 in amino acids: CASSPYPRKAVTRGEQYF. CDR3 DNA sequence: TGTGCCAGCAGCCCGTACCCCCGGAAGGCGGTCACGAGAGGCGAGCAGTACTTC.

This clonotype was detected only a few times. The chain is built from TRBV29-1 and TRBJ2-1; weak D call: TRBD2 (6 bases). This CDR3 has 13 residues. Germline loops: CDR1 SQVTM, CDR2 ANQGSEA. Trimming shortened V by 4 bases and J by 4 bases, and 11 bases separated the two germline ends. The CDR3 loop reads CSVARTNYNEQFF. CDR3 DNA sequence: TGCAGCGTTGCTCGGACTAATTACAATGAGCAGTTCTTC.

This clonotype turned up a few times. The V and J genes are TRBV6-2 or TRBV6-3 and TRBJ2-3; D assignment may be TRBD1 or TRBD2 (6 bases each). V shed 2 bases and J shed 1 base, with 22 bases lying between them. The CDR3 extends over 19 amino acids. Germline CDR1 and CDR2: MNHEY and SVGEGT. The CDR3 DNA is TGTGCCAGCAGTTACGCCCTTAGGGGGGAGGATTCGGGCACAGATACGCAGTATTTT. Residues: CASSYALRGEDSGTDTQYF.

Ten or more counts support this clonotype. The V call is TRBV30, the J call TRBJ2-2; D remains unclear. V was shortened by 4 bases and J by 2 bases, with 17 bases between the two germline ends. The CDR3 loop spans 16 amino acids. Per germline, CDR1 GTSNPN and CDR2 SVGIG (reference sequence). The DNA of the CDR3 is TGTGCCTGGAAATATTCGAAAATAATAAACACCGGGGAGCTGTTTTTT. It yields the protein CAWKYSKIINTGELFF.

In its sample, this clonotype was seen many times. The chain couples TRBV6-2 or TRBV6-3 to TRBJ2-1; TRBD2 matches 9 bases. J lost 0 bases, V lost 6 bases, and 3 bases had no gene match. This CDR3 is 15 amino acids long. The germline V gene encodes CDR1 MNHEY and CDR2 SVGEGT. The CDR3 DNA reads TGTGCCAGCAGCTATAGCGGGAGCTCCTACAATGAGCAGTTCTTC. This sequence encodes CASSYSGSSYNEQFF.

This clonotype was counted ten times or more. V usage is TRBV7-9 and J usage is TRBJ2-7, with D possibly being TRBD2 (6 bases). The CDR3 runs to 13 residues. The V end was cut by 1 base, the J end by 3 bases, with 7 bases between. Germline V CDR1 and CDR2: SEHNR, FQNEAQ (reference sequence). CDR3: CASSLVGGYEQYF. The CDR3 DNA reads TGTGCCAGCAGCTTAGTCGGGGGCTACGAGCAGTACTTC.

This clonotype was counted a few times. The chain links TRBV7-2 to TRBJ1-4, with D hard to call. This CDR3 has 15 residues. V lost 2 bases and J lost 6, with 13 bases in between. Germline lookup yields CDR1 SGHTA and CDR2 FQGNSA. The CDR3: CASSLQVAADEKLFF. DNA for the CDR3: TGTGCCAGCAGCTTACAGGTTGCAGCCGATGAAAAACTGTTTTTT.

This clonotype has ten or more counts. V is TRBV12-3 or TRBV12-4 and J is TRBJ1-4, with D perhaps matching TRBD1 (5 bases). The CDR3 spans 15 residues. V dropped 6 bases and J dropped 2 bases, with 13 bases sitting between them. CDR3 sequence (DNA): TGTGCCAGCAGCCAAGACAGCTTTACTAATGAAAAACTGTTTTTT. Its translation is CASSQDSFTNEKLFF.

The chain couples TRBV6-1 to TRBJ1-1, with TRBD1 as a possible D gene (5 bases). CDR1 and CDR2 (germline): MNHNS, SASEGT. The CDR3 covers 14 residues. V shed 8 bases and J shed 5 bases, with 18 bases lying between them. The CDR3 region has the DNA TGTGCCAGCCGGACAAAGGCTTCGAATACTGAAGCTTTCTTT. It encodes CASRTKASNTEAFF.

This clonotype has a count of ten or more. The chain joins TRBV5-1 to TRBJ2-7, with 9 bases that match TRBD1. The germline CDR1 and CDR2 sequences are SGHRS and YFSETQ. V shed 4 bases and J 0 bases; nucleotides not matched to a gene: 11. This CDR3 contains 17 residues. CDR3 nucleotide sequence: TGCGCCAGCAGCAGCGGGACAGGGTCCTTTTTCTCCTACGAGCAGTACTTC. This sequence encodes CASSSGTGSFFSYEQYF.

This clonotype was counted between two and nine times. The V and J genes are TRBV6-5 and TRBJ2-1; D unclear. From germline, CDR1 is MNHEY and CDR2 SVGAGI. This CDR3 region has 15 residues. Trimming removed 0 bases at V and 3 bases at J, with 9 bases between. The CDR3, as DNA: TGTGCCAGCAGTTACTCCCCCCTCTTCTACAATGAGCAGTTCTTC. This codes for CASSYSPLFYNEQFF.

The J gene is TRBJ2-5, the V gene TRBV5-1, with unresolved D. Per the germline V gene, CDR1 is SGHRS and CDR2 is YFSETQ. With 1 base removed from V and 5 bases from J, the gap between germline ends came to 9 bases. The CDR3 sequence is 13 residues long. The CDR3 nucleotides read TGCGCCAGCAGCTTGTTGTTTGGTGAGACCCAGTACTTC. Encoded protein: CASSLLFGETQYF.

This clonotype was detected once. A much bigger clone sits one base away, suggesting this may be a read error. In DNA, the CDR3 is TGTGCCACCAACAGACCCGCTAGCGGGAGGGCCTTGTATGAGCAGTTCTTC. Translating gives CATNRPASGRALYEQFF. The V and J genes are TRBV15 and TRBJ2-1; 12 positions agree with TRBD2. The V gene's germline CDR1 is LNHNV and CDR2 YYDKDF (reference sequence). The length of the CDR3 is 17 residues.

The chain recombines TRBV20-1 with TRBJ2-5; D gene ambiguous. With 1 base removed from V and 1 base from J, the gap between germline ends came to 10 bases. This CDR3 has 14 amino acids. Looked up from germline, CDR1 is DFQATT and CDR2 is SNEGSKA (reference sequence). This CDR3 is CSARGLGVQETQYF. DNA for the CDR3: TGCAGTGCTAGAGGGCTGGGCGTCCAAGAGACCCAGTACTTC.

The chain links TRBV19 to TRBJ2-1; TRBD2 matches 8 bases. The CDR3 sequence is 14 residues long. Germline V CDR1 and CDR2: LNHDA, SQIVND (reference sequence). V dropped 4 bases and J dropped 7; count of bases not matched to a gene: 6. The DNA of the CDR3 is TGTGCCAGTAGTACCGGGACTAGTAGTAATGAGCAGTTCTTC. Protein: CASSTGTSSNEQFF.

The chain carries TRBV28 and TRBJ2-1, with a weak D call TRBD2 (5 bases). Germline CDR1 is MDHEN and CDR2 is SYDVKM. V gave up 8 bases and J gave up 5 bases, with 10 bases separating them. The CDR3 covers 12 residues. Written as DNA, the CDR3 is TGTGCCAGCCACTCTAGCAACAATGAGCAGTTCTTC. It translates to CASHSSNNEQFF.

This clonotype was recorded at least ten times. The chain couples TRBV6-2 or TRBV6-3 to TRBJ2-3, with TRBD1 matching 7 bases. The trim removed 6 bases at V and 9 bases at J, leaving 6 bases unmatched. CDR3 length equals 12 residues. Germline CDR1 and CDR2: MNHEY and SVGEGT. The CDR3 nucleotides read TGTGCCAGCAGAAAGACAGGGAACACGCAGTATTTT. Encoded protein: CASRKTGNTQYF.

Many counts were recorded for this clonotype. V and J are TRBV12-3 or TRBV12-4 and TRBJ1-1; tentatively, D is TRBD1 (6 bases). V shed 7 bases and J shed 6 bases, with 18 bases lying between them. This CDR3 has 14 amino acids. CDR3 in DNA: TGTGCCAGCACCCAAGGGGGTCGGATGGCTGAAGCTTTCTTT. Protein product: CASTQGGRMAEAFF.